The 18 T cell receptor beta chains in this list originate from one sample, sequenced in a study of blood T cell repertoires in COVID-19. The protocol was immunoSEQ multiplex PCR, while the TCRdb copy is restricted to in-frame clones and leaves out a portion. The sample yields over 200,000 clones, approximately 79% seen once. What was sequenced was peripheral blood. These receptors all stem from a human donor in a cohort sampled during active COVID-19.

The chain combines TRBV3-1 (or the pseudogene TRBV3-2) with TRBJ1-6; D gene unclear. Germline CDR1 and CDR2: LGHDT and YNNKEL (reference sequence). The CDR3 extends over 15 amino acids. The V and J ends lost 4 bases and 0 bases respectively, with 7 bases between them. The CDR3 region has the DNA TGTGCCAGCAGCCTTGTTAGCTCCTATAATTCACCCCTCCACTTT. As protein: CASSLVSSYNSPLHF.

The chain links TRBV6-5 to TRBJ1-6; no clear D. Germline V gene lookup returns CDR1 MNHEY and CDR2 SVGAGI. V gave up 0 bases and J gave up 7 bases, with 13 bases separating them. This CDR3 has 16 residues. In DNA, the CDR3 is TGTGCCAGCAGTTACTCGAGTCGGGGTTTGAATTCACCCCTCCACTTT. Its translation is CASSYSSRGLNSPLHF.

The V gene is TRBV25-1, the J gene TRBJ2-5, with D perhaps matching TRBD1 (6 bases). Germline V gives CDR1 MGHDK, CDR2 SYGVNS. V lost 0 bases and J 2 bases, leaving 10 bases between the germline ends. The CDR3 extends over 15 amino acids. The CDR3 region has the DNA TGTGCCAGCAGTGAATACAAAGGACAGCAAGAGACCCAGTACTTC. Protein: CASSEYKGQQETQYF. The complete variable domain, with remaining parts taken from reference TRBV25-1 and TRBJ2-5, reads EADIYQTPRYLVIGTGKKITLECSQTMGHDKMYWYQQDPGMELHLIHYSYGVNSTEKGDLSSESTVSRIRTEHFPLTLESARPSHTSQYLCASSEYKGQQETQYFGPGTRLLVL.

This sequence joins TRBV2 and TRBJ2-3, with 12 bases matching TRBD2. J was trimmed by 4 bases and V by 2 bases; bases with no gene match: 4. This CDR3 comprises 16 residues. Germline V gene lookup returns CDR1 SNHLY and CDR2 FYNNEI. This chain's CDR3 is CASSERGLAGPDTQYF. DNA of the CDR3: TGTGCCAGCAGTGAACGTGGACTAGCGGGACCAGATACGCAGTATTTT.

This clone was detected once. The chain recombines TRBV6-2 or TRBV6-3 with TRBJ2-3; D is ambiguous. The CDR3 has 15 residues. Trimming left V 2 bases short and J 8 bases short, with 17 bases between. The germline V gene encodes CDR1 MNHEY and CDR2 SVGEGT. The CDR3 spells CASSYDFGKPGTQYF. The CDR3 region has the DNA TGTGCCAGCAGTTACGATTTCGGAAAACCGGGTACGCAGTATTTT.

This chain links TRBV9 with TRBJ2-6; tentative D call: TRBD1 (6 bases). CDR3 length: 16 residues. The V and J ends lost 4 bases and 4 bases respectively, with 15 bases between them. Germline V CDR1 and CDR2: SGDLS, YYNGEE. CDR3: CASSTTGLGGANVLTF. The CDR3 DNA is TGTGCCAGCAGCACCACAGGGCTGGGGGGGGCCAACGTCCTGACTTTC.

The chain uses TRBV18 and TRBJ1-1; maybe TRBD1 (5 bases). This CDR3 spans 13 amino acids. Germline V gives CDR1 KGHSH, CDR2 LQKENI. Trimming stripped 3 bases from V and 5 bases from J, with 10 bases between. The CDR3 DNA follows: TGTGCCAGCTCACCGAAGGGGAAAACTGAAGCTTTCTTT. Its protein product is CASSPKGKTEAFF.

V gene TRBV27 combines with J gene TRBJ2-7; TRBD1 aligns across 8 bases. The CDR3 contains 14 residues. V was clipped by 2 bases and J by 6 bases; unmatched bases: 6. Germline V lookup: CDR1 MNHEY, CDR2 SMNVEV (reference sequence). The CDR3 here is CASSLPDRGGEQYF. The CDR3 DNA sequence: TGTGCCAGCAGTTTACCCGACAGGGGCGGCGAGCAGTACTTC.

This clone was observed a single time. The V and J genes are TRBV7-2 and TRBJ2-3; no firm D call. The V gene's germline CDR1 is SGHTA and CDR2 FQGNSA. The CDR3 loop spans 16 amino acids. V was pared by 4 bases and J by 3 bases, with 17 bases between. The CDR3 DNA sequence: TGTGCCAGCAGCTCAAGAGCGAGATCCACTACAGATACGCAGTATTTT. This encodes CASSSRARSTTDTQYF.

This clone was observed a single time. CDR3 loop: CASSSRTGVRDTIYF. The CDR3 nucleotides read TGTGCCAGCAGTTCTCGGACAGGGGTGAGGGACACCATATATTTT. The chain recombines TRBV28 with TRBJ1-3; 9 bases align to TRBD1. The CDR3 spans 15 residues. After removal of 4 bases from V and 8 bases from J, the junction contained 9 bases not matched to a gene. CDR1 and CDR2 from the germline V gene are MDHEN and SYDVKM.

The chain couples TRBV28 to TRBJ2-7; TRBD1 matches at 8 bases. The length of the CDR3 is 14 residues. CDR1 is MDHEN and CDR2 is SYDVKM in the germline V gene. V was pared by 5 bases and J by 2 bases, with 5 bases of the junction left unmatched. Written as DNA, the CDR3 is TGTGCCAGCAGTAGGACAGGGCCTACCTACGAGCAGTACTTC. It yields the protein CASSRTGPTYEQYF.

The rearrangement uses TRBV7-9 and TRBJ1-1; D remains ambiguous. The V and J ends lost 3 bases and 1 base respectively, with 9 bases between them. The germline V gene encodes CDR1 SEHNR and CDR2 FQNEAQ (reference sequence). CDR3 length equals 14 residues. The CDR3 bases are TGTGCCAGCAGCTTCAAGACGGGGAACACTGAAGCTTTCTTT. Protein sequence: CASSFKTGNTEAFF.

The rearrangement links TRBV6-5 to TRBJ2-5, with D possibly TRBD2 on 5 matching bases. The germline CDR1 and CDR2 sequences are MNHEY and SVGAGI. The V end was cut by 2 bases, the J end by 3 bases, with 7 bases between. This CDR3 region has 13 residues. This CDR3 is CASSYPEEETQYF. CDR3 coding DNA: TGTGCCAGCAGTTACCCGGAGGAAGAGACCCAGTACTTC.

This chain joins TRBV3-1 (or the pseudogene TRBV3-2) and TRBJ2-1; 11 bases align to TRBD1. The CDR3 covers 15 residues. The V and J ends lost 1 base and 7 bases, in that order; junction bases with no gene match: 3. Germline V gene data show CDR1 as LGHDT and CDR2 as YNNKEL (reference sequence). Written as DNA, the CDR3 is TGTGCCAGCAGCCAAGGGACAGGGGGCGGGAATGAGCAGTTCTTC. Translating gives CASSQGTGGGNEQFF.

The chain uses TRBV6-6 and TRBJ2-1; the D gene is possibly TRBD2 (5 bases). Between the trimmed V and J ends, which lost 2 bases and 10 bases, there was a span of 9 bases. CDR1 and CDR2 (germline): MNHNY, SVGAGI (reference sequence). The CDR3 sequence is 12 residues long. Written as DNA, the CDR3 is TGTGCCAGCAGTTACGCCCCGGGGGAGCAGTTCTTC. Translation gives CASSYAPGEQFF.

The rearrangement links TRBV6-2 or TRBV6-3 to TRBJ1-2, with 8 bases fitting TRBD1. Germline CDR1 reads MNHEY; CDR2 reads SVGEGT. Germline trimming cut 2 bases from V and 2 bases from J; bases unmatched to any gene: 10. CDR3 length: 17 residues. DNA for the CDR3: TGTGCCAGCAGTTACACAAGGGGACAGGAGATGAACTATGGCTACACCTTC. Protein sequence: CASSYTRGQEMNYGYTF.

The chain employs TRBV6-1 and TRBJ1-5; D uncertain. The CDR3 consists of 12 residues. The germline V and J ends were trimmed by 3 bases and 11 bases, with 11 bases remaining between them. Germline assignment: CDR1 MNHNS and CDR2 SASEGT. The CDR3 DNA reads TGTGCCAGCAGTGAGCTTATCGGGACCCAGCATTTT. Protein product: CASSELIGTQHF.

The chain employs TRBV7-2 and TRBJ2-7; 7 bases are a match to TRBD1. The CDR3 is made up of 15 amino acids. CDR1 is SGHTA and CDR2 is FQGNSA in the germline V gene. With V trimmed by 5 bases and J by 4 bases, 11 bases remained unmatched. CDR3 sequence reads: CASSPLQTGLYEQYF. CDR3 bases: TGTGCCAGCAGCCCCCTCCAGACAGGGCTTTACGAGCAGTACTTC.